This TCR beta chain was documented in a study of CD8+ T cells in alopecia areata (dated by TCRdb to 2016 to 2019). In terms of the full investigation: The treated patients, all with moderate-to-severe alopecia areata, were enrolled in an open-label pilot trial of oral tofacitinib given at 5 to 10 mg twice daily. Patients received tofacitinib for 6 to 18 months and were then followed off drug for 6 months to check for delayed response and recurrence. In both human patients and the C3H/HeJ mouse model, the study applied high-throughput TCRbeta sequencing to look at T cell clonal expansion in alopecia areata. Scalp clonality was compared among normal scalp (n=4), patchy alopecia areata scalp (n=8), and alopecia totalis/universalis scalp (n=8). immunoSEQ multiplex PCR using 35 Vbeta forward primers and 13 Jbeta reverse primers was used to amplify TCRbeta CDR3 regions. In treated patients, disease severity was measured using the SALT score, which gives the percentage of scalp surface area affected. Tofacitinib-treated patients had biopsies at baseline and at 4 and 24 weeks of treatment, with a later scalp biopsy in several patients. RNA came from the PAXgene miRNA kit for fixed scalp, the miRNeasy kit for PBMCs, and the RNeasy kit for mouse skin. On the human side, TCRbeta sequencing was run on scalp tissue and on sorted CD4+ and CD8+ peripheral blood T cells from healthy controls and from alopecia areata patients with either patchy or totalis/universalis disease. Results and caveats for the whole study, not just this receptor: Unlike mouse skin, which is dominated by gammadelta T cells, normal human skin has resident alphabeta T cells that are also sequenced, and this complicates analysis of the scalp TCR repertoire. Because the treated cohort was small and had just a single nonresponder, larger studies are needed to establish links between baseline CD8+ expansion and response. Higher clonality and more expanded CD8+ clones were observed in lesional scalp than in normal scalp, particularly in alopecia totalis/universalis, a finding suggestive of antigenic drive. With tofacitinib, both scalp clonality and the number of expanded CD8+ clones among the top 100 scalp clones went down significantly. Compared with mice, TCR sequences shared between patients were less clear, possibly partly because of HLA diversity across the patient population. Many expanded lesional clones were found to persist in scalp and blood during tofacitinib treatment, and relapse after treatment cessation may be partly explained by this persistence.

Interpreted using the paper, the time point label stands for: about four weeks on oral tofacitinib. According to the study, the label for this sample's treatment or condition signals: oral pan-JAK inhibitor, 5-10 mg twice daily. From alopecia areata patients, peripheral blood was collected along with lesional scalp punch biopsies. PBMCs were isolated by density centrifugation and stained for CD3, CD4 and CD8, after which CD4+ and CD8+ T cells were sorted on a FACSAria. Library construction relied on the immunoSEQ multiplex PCR assay. RNA was extracted from all samples and reverse transcribed into cDNA as template for TCR sequencing. First-strand cDNA was synthesized with SuperScript III using a 2:1 mix of oligo-dT and random hexamers. A synthetic immune receptor repertoire was used to gauge amplification bias, and whatever bias remained was removed computationally. In the original analysis: Raw reads were preprocessed for error removal, and CDR3 was defined according to IMGT conventions as running from the conserved cysteine to phenylalanine. To get clonality, Shannon entropy was normalized by log2 of the number of productive unique TCRs and the result was subtracted from 1. Whether each scalp clone was CD4 or CD8 was inferred by checking scalp TCRbeta sequences against the CD4 and CD8 repertoires from sorted blood. TCRdb carries this immuneACCESS record with in-frame sequences only. Its versions omit some clonotypes, under half of them owing to an unresolved V gene in the studies checked, with the rest unexplained. That table is the source of V, J and clone size, and D and trimming were worked out from the DNA. Across this sample there are fewer than 250,000 clones, with 45% to 65% seen only once. In total, the top ten clones hold roughly 0.7% of the sample.

The CDR3 holds 13 amino acids from the cysteine to the phenylalanine. Of the read, only the CDR3 DNA is kept; its 39 bases are in frame from base 1. Sequences SGHAT (CDR1) and FQNNGV (CDR2) are obtained from the germline V gene. Trimmed from V: 5 bases; trimmed from J: 3 bases; junction bases lacking a gene match: 1. With regard to this clone: The clone's antigen remains unknown. Base quality data are lacking; no much larger clone is found one base away.

This clonotype was obtained from a human donor with alopecia areata. The sample was CD4+ T cells sorted from blood, taken at week 4, from a patient treated with tofacitinib. The rearranged segments are TRBV11-2 and TRBJ1-1, and TRBD1 matches 9 of the central bases. The nucleotide sequence is given as TGTGCCAGCAGCGGGACAGGGTACACTGAAGCTTTCTTT. Translation gives CASSGTGYTEAFF. Joined to the reference TRBV11-2 and TRBJ1-1 proteins, this CDR3 gives the full variable domain: EAGVAQSPRYKIIEKRQSVAFWCNPISGHATLYWYQQILGQGPKLLIQFQNNGVVDDSQLPKDRFSAERLKGVDSTLKIQPAKLEDSAVYLCASSGTGYTEAFFGQGTRLTVV.